A selection of T cell receptor beta chains follows, all from one sample in a study of blood T cell repertoires in COVID-19. TCRdb's copy holds only in-frame clones and misses some; the assay was immunoSEQ multiplex PCR. This sample has approximately 290,000 clones; almost 90% occur once, and the top ten carry 4% to 5.5%. Sequenced sample: PBMCs or T cells enriched from blood (not recorded which). All receptors derive from a woman aged 18-30 years with acute COVID-19. Both conserved end residues are part of each CDR3. The D gene is left open where the match is weak. Rows may omit the clone size; those that give it use once, few, many or a size class.

j_call: TRBJ2-3
v_call: TRBV9
clone_size: -
d_call: TRBD2
cdr3_nt: TGTGCCAGCAGCGTAATGGTAGCGGGGACAGATACGCAGTATTTT
cdr3_aa: CASSVMVAGTDTQYF

j_call: TRBJ1-2
v_call: TRBV5-1
clone_size: -
d_call: TRBD1
cdr3_nt: TGCGCCAGCATGATCACGACAGGGATGAACTATGGCTACACCTTC
cdr3_aa: CASMITTGMNYGYTF

j_call: TRBJ1-6
v_call: TRBV11-2
clone_size: once
d_call: -
cdr3_nt: TGTGCCAGCAGCCTGGGGGCAGGGGCTTCACCCCTCCACTTT
cdr3_aa: CASSLGAGASPLHF

j_call: TRBJ1-5
v_call: TRBV6-5
clone_size: -
d_call: -
cdr3_nt: TGTGCCAGCAGTAATCGACAGAATCAGCCCCAGCATTTT
cdr3_aa: CASSNRQNQPQHF

j_call: TRBJ1-6
v_call: TRBV19
clone_size: -
d_call: -
cdr3_nt: TGTGCCAGTAAGTCGTCTAGCTCCTATAATTCACCCCTCCACTTT
cdr3_aa: CASKSSSSYNSPLHF

j_call: TRBJ2-1
v_call: TRBV30
clone_size: -
d_call: -
cdr3_nt: TGTGCCTGGAAAAACTATGACAATGAGCAGTTCTTC
cdr3_aa: CAWKNYDNEQFF

j_call: TRBJ2-2
v_call: TRBV15
clone_size: -
d_call: TRBD1
cdr3_nt: TGTGCCACCAGCAGAAAAAACAGGGGAACCGGGGAGCTGTTTTTT
cdr3_aa: CATSRKNRGTGELFF

j_call: TRBJ2-3
v_call: TRBV28
clone_size: -
d_call: TRBD1
cdr3_nt: TGTGCCAGCACCACTGGACAGGGGTTTGCAGATACGCAGTATTTT
cdr3_aa: CASTTGQGFADTQYF

j_call: TRBJ2-7
v_call: TRBV19
clone_size: -
d_call: -
cdr3_nt: TGTGCCAGTAGTGACGGCGGTGGGGGCCGAGCAACGATCACCTACGAGCAGTACTTC
cdr3_aa: CASSDGGGGRATITYEQYF

j_call: TRBJ2-3
v_call: TRBV2
clone_size: -
d_call: TRBD2
cdr3_nt: TGCGCTCGACTAGCGGGAGATCCCTATGAGGCAGATACGCAGTATTTT
cdr3_aa: CARLAGDPYEADTQYF

j_call: TRBJ1-5
v_call: TRBV30
clone_size: -
d_call: -
cdr3_nt: TGTGCCCTAGGCGGGCCGGATCAGCCCCAGCATTTT
cdr3_aa: CALGGPDQPQHF

j_call: TRBJ1-2
v_call: TRBV28
clone_size: -
d_call: TRBD1
cdr3_nt: TGTGCCAGCAGAGATAGACAGGGGCGAAACTATGGCTACACCTTC
cdr3_aa: CASRDRQGRNYGYTF

j_call: TRBJ1-2
v_call: TRBV19
clone_size: -
d_call: -
cdr3_nt: TGTGCCAGTAGCCCGGACAGTCCTAACTATGGCTACACCTTC
cdr3_aa: CASSPDSPNYGYTF

j_call: TRBJ1-6
v_call: TRBV18
clone_size: -
d_call: -
cdr3_nt: TGTGCCAGCTCACCCTTCGACAGCTATAATTCACCCCTCCACTTT
cdr3_aa: CASSPFDSYNSPLHF

j_call: TRBJ1-2
v_call: TRBV28
clone_size: -
d_call: TRBD1
cdr3_nt: TGTGCCAGCACCAAGACGACAGGGTTTGGCTACACCTTC
cdr3_aa: CASTKTTGFGYTF

j_call: TRBJ2-5
v_call: TRBV6-5
clone_size: -
d_call: -
cdr3_nt: TGTGCCAGCAGTTACCCCAGGGAGACCCAGTACTTC
cdr3_aa: CASSYPRETQYF

j_call: TRBJ1-5
v_call: TRBV5-1
clone_size: -
d_call: TRBD1
cdr3_nt: TGCGCCAGCAGCGTGGGGACAGGGGGCAATCAGCCCCAGCATTTT
cdr3_aa: CASSVGTGGNQPQHF

j_call: TRBJ1-2
v_call: TRBV19
clone_size: -
d_call: -
cdr3_nt: TGTGCCAGTAGTATACGTCCATCCATGGAGAGCTACACCTTC
cdr3_aa: CASSIRPSMESYTF

j_call: TRBJ1-4
v_call: TRBV28
clone_size: -
d_call: -
cdr3_nt: TGTGCCAGCTCTCGGGATGAAAAACTGTTTTTT
cdr3_aa: CASSRDEKLFF

j_call: TRBJ1-5
v_call: TRBV29-1
clone_size: -
d_call: -
cdr3_nt: TGCAGCGTTGCACACGGACTCAATCAGCCCCAGCATTTT
cdr3_aa: CSVAHGLNQPQHF

j_call: TRBJ2-7
v_call: TRBV7-9
clone_size: -
d_call: TRBD1
cdr3_nt: TGTGCCAGCAGCCCGAGGACAGGACCTTTCTCCTACGAGCAGTACTTC
cdr3_aa: CASSPRTGPFSYEQYF

j_call: TRBJ2-7
v_call: TRBV12-3/TRBV12-4
clone_size: -
d_call: TRBD2
cdr3_nt: TGTGCCAGCAGTTGGGGAGGGCTCGAGCAGTACTTC
cdr3_aa: CASSWGGLEQYF

j_call: TRBJ2-2
v_call: TRBV30
clone_size: -
d_call: TRBD1
cdr3_nt: TGTGCCTGGATGGACAGGGGGCTCGTCACCGGGGAGCTGTTTTTT
cdr3_aa: CAWMDRGLVTGELFF

j_call: TRBJ2-1
v_call: TRBV11-2
clone_size: -
d_call: TRBD2
cdr3_nt: TGTGCCAGCAGCTCCCCGGGACTAGCGGGAAATGAGCAGTTCTTC
cdr3_aa: CASSSPGLAGNEQFF

j_call: TRBJ2-2
v_call: TRBV10-2
clone_size: -
d_call: -
cdr3_nt: TGCGCCAGCAGTGAGCAGGGAATGAGCACCGGGGAGCTGTTTTTT
cdr3_aa: CASSEQGMSTGELFF

j_call: TRBJ2-1
v_call: TRBV3-1/TRBV3-2
clone_size: -
d_call: TRBD2
cdr3_nt: TGTGCCAGCAGCCGCACGACTAGCGGGAGCAACAATGAGCAGTTCTTC
cdr3_aa: CASSRTTSGSNNEQFF

j_call: TRBJ1-4
v_call: TRBV28
clone_size: -
d_call: -
cdr3_nt: TGTGCCAGCCTCCAGGCAGGGGCTGGTAATGAAAAACTGTTTTTT
cdr3_aa: CASLQAGAGNEKLFF

j_call: TRBJ1-2
v_call: TRBV12-3/TRBV12-4
clone_size: -
d_call: -
cdr3_nt: TGTGCCAGCAGTCCAGGGTTAGGCTACACCTTC
cdr3_aa: CASSPGLGYTF

j_call: TRBJ1-2
v_call: TRBV28
clone_size: -
d_call: TRBD1
cdr3_nt: TGTGCCAGCAGTTTATGGGACAGGGACTATGGCTACACCTTC
cdr3_aa: CASSLWDRDYGYTF

j_call: TRBJ1-4
v_call: TRBV18
clone_size: -
d_call: -
cdr3_nt: TGTGCCAGCTCACCTAGAAACAGGGATGAAAAACTGTTTTTT
cdr3_aa: CASSPRNRDEKLFF

j_call: TRBJ1-1
v_call: TRBV7-3
clone_size: -
d_call: -
cdr3_nt: TGTGCCAGCAGCTCGAACCCAGCGGGGTCCGGAGCTGAAGCTTTCTTT
cdr3_aa: CASSSNPAGSGAEAFF

j_call: TRBJ2-7
v_call: TRBV10-3
clone_size: -
d_call: -
cdr3_nt: TGTGCCATCAGCGAGACTAGGGATTCCTACGAGCAGTACTTC
cdr3_aa: CAISETRDSYEQYF

j_call: TRBJ1-5
v_call: TRBV27
clone_size: -
d_call: -
cdr3_nt: TGTGCCAGCAGTGCTAGGGGCAGGTCTAATCAGCCCCAGCATTTT
cdr3_aa: CASSARGRSNQPQHF

j_call: TRBJ2-2
v_call: TRBV5-1
clone_size: -
d_call: -
cdr3_nt: TGCGCCAGCAGCTGGTATGGACAGAACACCGGGGAGCTGTTTTTT
cdr3_aa: CASSWYGQNTGELFF

j_call: TRBJ1-1
v_call: TRBV11-2
clone_size: -
d_call: TRBD1
cdr3_nt: TGTGCCAGCAGCTCCGTCCGGGACAGGGGTCGGTACACTGAAGCTTTCTTT
cdr3_aa: CASSSVRDRGRYTEAFF

j_call: TRBJ1-1
v_call: TRBV28
clone_size: -
d_call: -
cdr3_nt: TGTGCCAGCAGATTACAGCGTGAAGCTTTCTTT
cdr3_aa: CASRLQREAFF

j_call: TRBJ1-3
v_call: TRBV6-5
clone_size: -
d_call: TRBD1
cdr3_nt: TGTGCCAGCAGACGGGACAGGTCCTCTGGAAACACCATATATTTT
cdr3_aa: CASRRDRSSGNTIYF

j_call: TRBJ1-3
v_call: TRBV28
clone_size: -
d_call: -
cdr3_nt: TGTGCCAGCAGCCTAAAACAGGGCGGAAACACCATATATTTT
cdr3_aa: CASSLKQGGNTIYF

j_call: TRBJ2-2
v_call: TRBV9
clone_size: -
d_call: -
cdr3_nt: TGTGCCAGCAGCGTGGGTTTCGGGGGGCTCGGGGAGCTGTTTTTT
cdr3_aa: CASSVGFGGLGELFF

j_call: TRBJ2-6
v_call: TRBV21-1
clone_size: -
d_call: -
cdr3_nt: TGTGCCAGCAGCTACCAAGACAGCCGCTCTGGGGCCAACGTCCTGACTTTC
cdr3_aa: CASSYQDSRSGANVLTF

j_call: TRBJ2-5
v_call: TRBV19
clone_size: -
d_call: -
cdr3_nt: TGTGCCAGTAGTATAGAGCCTGGACAAGCCCAAGAGACCCAGTACTTC
cdr3_aa: CASSIEPGQAQETQYF

j_call: TRBJ1-4
v_call: TRBV28
clone_size: -
d_call: TRBD1
cdr3_nt: TGTGCCAGCAGGACGACAGGGGGCGCTTTCACTAATGAAAAACTGTTTTTT
cdr3_aa: CASRTTGGAFTNEKLFF

j_call: TRBJ1-2
v_call: TRBV19
clone_size: -
d_call: -
cdr3_nt: TGTGCCAGTAATCGGGGGGACTATGGCTACACCTTC
cdr3_aa: CASNRGDYGYTF

j_call: TRBJ2-3
v_call: TRBV28
clone_size: -
d_call: -
cdr3_nt: TGTGCCAGCAGTTTGGTAGGGGCCTACCACACAGATACGCAGTATTTT
cdr3_aa: CASSLVGAYHTDTQYF

j_call: TRBJ1-1
v_call: TRBV9
clone_size: -
d_call: -
cdr3_nt: TGTGCCAGCAGCGTAGGGATGGAGCGGGCTTTCTTT
cdr3_aa: CASSVGMERAFF

j_call: TRBJ2-2
v_call: TRBV4-1
clone_size: -
d_call: -
cdr3_nt: TGCGCCAGCAGCCAAGGAAAGGGACTGAACACCGGGGAGCTGTTTTTT
cdr3_aa: CASSQGKGLNTGELFF

j_call: TRBJ2-7
v_call: TRBV5-1
clone_size: -
d_call: TRBD2
cdr3_nt: TGCGCCAGCAGCCCACTATGGACAGTGAGGACTAGCGGGAGTGTCTCCTACGAGCAGTACTTC
cdr3_aa: CASSPLWTVRTSGSVSYEQYF

j_call: TRBJ1-3
v_call: TRBV10-3
clone_size: -
d_call: -
cdr3_nt: TGTGCCACCGGACAGTCAAATGGAAACACCATATATTTT
cdr3_aa: CATGQSNGNTIYF

j_call: TRBJ1-1
v_call: TRBV28
clone_size: -
d_call: -
cdr3_nt: TGTGCCAGCAGTTTACTCAACACTGAAGCTTTCTTT
cdr3_aa: CASSLLNTEAFF

j_call: TRBJ2-7
v_call: TRBV6-5
clone_size: -
d_call: -
cdr3_nt: TGTGCCAGCAGTAGAGAAAACAGGGCCTACTACGAGCAGTACTTC
cdr3_aa: CASSRENRAYYEQYF

j_call: TRBJ2-1
v_call: TRBV7-2
clone_size: -
d_call: TRBD2
cdr3_nt: TGTGCCAGCAGCCCAACCGGGGGACTAGCGGATTACAATGAGCAGTTCTTC
cdr3_aa: CASSPTGGLADYNEQFF